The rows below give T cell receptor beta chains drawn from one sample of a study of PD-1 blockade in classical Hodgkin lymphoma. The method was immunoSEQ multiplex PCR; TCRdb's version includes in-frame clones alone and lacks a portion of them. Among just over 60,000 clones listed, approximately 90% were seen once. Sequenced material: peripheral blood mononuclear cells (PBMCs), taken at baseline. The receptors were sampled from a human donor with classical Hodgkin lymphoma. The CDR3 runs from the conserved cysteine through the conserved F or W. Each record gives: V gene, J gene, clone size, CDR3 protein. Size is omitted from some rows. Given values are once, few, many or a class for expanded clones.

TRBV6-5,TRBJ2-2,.,CASSRQGPGELFF
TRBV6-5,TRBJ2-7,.,CASSLGTGEQYF
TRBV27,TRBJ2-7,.,CASSRLAGGSYEQYF
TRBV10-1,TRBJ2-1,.,CASSDVVAGGGNEQFF
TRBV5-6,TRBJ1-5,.,CASSLFDRYQPQHF
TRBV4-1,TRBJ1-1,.,CASSQVQVGEDTEAFF
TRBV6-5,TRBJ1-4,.,CASSDRPGQGKLFF
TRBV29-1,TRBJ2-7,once,CSVRDSGVGEQYF
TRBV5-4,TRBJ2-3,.,CASSLTTDTQYF
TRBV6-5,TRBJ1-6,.,CASSFLGQGGAPLHF
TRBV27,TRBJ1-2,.,CASRSQVDYGYTF
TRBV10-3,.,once,CAISESEGRITYEQYF
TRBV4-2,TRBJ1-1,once,CASSQVWKENTEAFF
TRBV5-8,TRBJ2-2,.,CASSPSGGHTGELFF
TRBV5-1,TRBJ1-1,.,CASSLTRNTEAFF
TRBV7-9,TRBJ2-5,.,CASSARTSGEAQYF
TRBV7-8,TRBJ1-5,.,CASSPTHIQPQHF
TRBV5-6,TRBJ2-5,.,CASSLAPAGGRETQYF
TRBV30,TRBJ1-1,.,CAWSAGGNTEAFF
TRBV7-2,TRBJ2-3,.,CASSFGLTGDTQYF
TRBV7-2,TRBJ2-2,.,CASSLARVSTGELFF
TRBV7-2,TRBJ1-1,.,CASTRIRLTEAFF
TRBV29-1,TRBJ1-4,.,CSVSEQGTNEKLFF
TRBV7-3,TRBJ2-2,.,CASTLGRRDRVEKGELFF
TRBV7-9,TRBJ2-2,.,CASSLSRGTNTGELFF
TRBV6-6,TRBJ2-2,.,CASTRISNTGELFF
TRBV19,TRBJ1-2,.,CASTTGTGGKPNYGYTF
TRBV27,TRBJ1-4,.,CASSLSWEGEKLFF
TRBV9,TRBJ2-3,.,CASSVGWGGGSDTQYF
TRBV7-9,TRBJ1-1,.,CASSLDKGWGLNTEAFF
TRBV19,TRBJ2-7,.,CASTPGQGITYEQYF
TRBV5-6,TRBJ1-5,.,CASSDNRQGRNQPQHF
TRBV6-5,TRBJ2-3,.,CASTGLAGVTDTQYF
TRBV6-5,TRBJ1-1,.,CASSRRTGKEAFF
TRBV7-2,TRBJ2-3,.,CASSFLTGFTDTQYF
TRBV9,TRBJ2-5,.,CASSGLTETQYF
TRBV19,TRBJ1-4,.,CASRGMTNEKLFF
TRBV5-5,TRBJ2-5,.,CASSRWGSRETQYF
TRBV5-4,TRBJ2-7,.,CASSHKDGIYEQYF
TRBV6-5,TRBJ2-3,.,CASSRGGTDTQYF
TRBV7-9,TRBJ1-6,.,CASSFYRGRDSPLHF
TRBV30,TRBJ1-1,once,CAWKEFDSTEAFF
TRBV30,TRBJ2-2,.,CASHGGELFF
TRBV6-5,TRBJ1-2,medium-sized,CASSPQPVEGYGYTF
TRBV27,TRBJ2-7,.,CASSLGQGGYEQYF
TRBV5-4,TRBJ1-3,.,CASSLERGTGNTIYF
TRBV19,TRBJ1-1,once,CASYFPGRFEAFF
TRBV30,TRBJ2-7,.,CAWSVDREQGMTPLSEQYF
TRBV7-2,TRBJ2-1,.,CASSLAATAYNEQFF
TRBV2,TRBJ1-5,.,CASSPTLDSNQPQHF
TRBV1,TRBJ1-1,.,CTSSLGRRPLDYTEAFF
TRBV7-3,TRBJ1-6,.,CASSFEPGNSPLHF
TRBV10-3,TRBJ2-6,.,CAISEPDSGVRANVLTF